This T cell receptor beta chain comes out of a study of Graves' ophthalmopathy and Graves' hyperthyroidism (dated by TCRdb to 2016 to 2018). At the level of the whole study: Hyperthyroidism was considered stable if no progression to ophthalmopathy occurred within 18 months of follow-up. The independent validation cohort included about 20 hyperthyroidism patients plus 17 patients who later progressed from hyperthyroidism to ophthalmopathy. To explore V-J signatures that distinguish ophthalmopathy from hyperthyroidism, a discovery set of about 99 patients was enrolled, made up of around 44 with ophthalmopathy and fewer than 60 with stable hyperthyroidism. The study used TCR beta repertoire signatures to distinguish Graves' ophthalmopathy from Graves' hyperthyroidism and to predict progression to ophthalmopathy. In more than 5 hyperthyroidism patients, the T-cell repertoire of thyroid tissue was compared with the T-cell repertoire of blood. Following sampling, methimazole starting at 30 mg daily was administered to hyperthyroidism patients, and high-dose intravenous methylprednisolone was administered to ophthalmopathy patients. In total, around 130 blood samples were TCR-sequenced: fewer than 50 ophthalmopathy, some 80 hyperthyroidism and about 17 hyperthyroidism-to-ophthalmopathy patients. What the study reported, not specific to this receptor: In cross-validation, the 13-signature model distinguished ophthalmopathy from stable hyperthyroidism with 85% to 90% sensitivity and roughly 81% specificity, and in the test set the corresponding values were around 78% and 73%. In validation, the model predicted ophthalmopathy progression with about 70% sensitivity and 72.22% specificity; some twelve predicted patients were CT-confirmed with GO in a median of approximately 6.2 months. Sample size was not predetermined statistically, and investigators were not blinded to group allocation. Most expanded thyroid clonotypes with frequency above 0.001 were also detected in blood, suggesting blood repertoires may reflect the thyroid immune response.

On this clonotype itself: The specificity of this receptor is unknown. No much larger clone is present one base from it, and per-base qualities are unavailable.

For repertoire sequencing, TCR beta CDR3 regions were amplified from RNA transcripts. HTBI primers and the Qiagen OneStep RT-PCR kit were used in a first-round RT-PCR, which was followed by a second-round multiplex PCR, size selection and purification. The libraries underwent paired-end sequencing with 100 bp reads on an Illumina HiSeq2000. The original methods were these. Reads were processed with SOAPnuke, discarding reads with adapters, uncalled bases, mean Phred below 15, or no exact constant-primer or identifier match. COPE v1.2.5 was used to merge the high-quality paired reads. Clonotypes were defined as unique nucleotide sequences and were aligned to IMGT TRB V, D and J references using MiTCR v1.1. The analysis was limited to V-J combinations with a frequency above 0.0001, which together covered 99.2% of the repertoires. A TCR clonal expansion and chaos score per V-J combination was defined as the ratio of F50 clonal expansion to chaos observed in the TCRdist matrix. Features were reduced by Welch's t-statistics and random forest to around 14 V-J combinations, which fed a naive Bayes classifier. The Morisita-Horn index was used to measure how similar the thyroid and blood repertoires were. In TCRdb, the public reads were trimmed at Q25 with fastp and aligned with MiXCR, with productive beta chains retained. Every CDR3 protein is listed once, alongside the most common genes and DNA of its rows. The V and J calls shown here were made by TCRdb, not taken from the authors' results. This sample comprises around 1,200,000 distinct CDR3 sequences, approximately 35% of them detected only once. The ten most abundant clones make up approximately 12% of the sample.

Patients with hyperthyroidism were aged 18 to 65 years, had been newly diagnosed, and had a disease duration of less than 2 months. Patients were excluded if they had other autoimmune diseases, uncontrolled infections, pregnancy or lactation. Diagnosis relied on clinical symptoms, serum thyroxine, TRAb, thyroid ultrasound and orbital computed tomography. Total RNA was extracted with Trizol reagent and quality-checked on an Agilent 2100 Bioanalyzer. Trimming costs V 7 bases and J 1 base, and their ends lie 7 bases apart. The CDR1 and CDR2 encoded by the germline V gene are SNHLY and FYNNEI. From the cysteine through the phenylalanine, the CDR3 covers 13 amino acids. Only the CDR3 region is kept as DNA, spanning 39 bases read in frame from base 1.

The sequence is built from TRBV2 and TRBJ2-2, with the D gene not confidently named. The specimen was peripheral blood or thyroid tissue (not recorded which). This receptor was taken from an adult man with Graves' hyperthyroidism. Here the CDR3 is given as CASTFKNTGELFF. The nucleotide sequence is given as TGTGCCAGCACTTTTAAGAACACCGGGGAGCTGTTTTTT.